This T cell receptor (beta chain) was captured by sequencing in a study of long-term antiretroviral therapy in people with HIV. Comment on this clone: Its antigen is currently unknown.

None of the participants with HIV were treated outside the United States. The samples, holding roughly 0.9-11 million cryopreserved PBMC, were thawed before DNA extraction was carried out. Study conclusions and caveats: The data indicate that diversity increased after ART but remained below transplant donor controls. Blood obtained between about 2004 and 2017 may reflect older ART regimens.

They ran version v3.0 of the immunoSEQ assay at survey level. The repertoire was sequenced with immunoSEQ multiplex PCR; TCRdb's copy has only in-frame clones and lacks some. The repertoire includes 15,000 to 20,000 clones, around three quarters of them detected once, and approximately 6.9% sits in the top ten. The TCR originated in a man aged 45-65 years with HIV. The sample consisted of unsorted PBMCs, taken 2.2 years after starting antiretroviral therapy.

The CDR3 sequence: CASSPGQIYGYTF. The CDR3 DNA reads TGTGCCAGCAGCCCGGGACAGATCTATGGCTACACCTTC. V usage is TRBV6-1 and J usage is TRBJ1-2; 7 bases are a match to TRBD1. The length of the CDR3 is 13 residues. V lost 6 bases, J lost 4 bases, and 5 bases stayed unmatched. Germline values: CDR1 MNHNS, CDR2 SASEGT.